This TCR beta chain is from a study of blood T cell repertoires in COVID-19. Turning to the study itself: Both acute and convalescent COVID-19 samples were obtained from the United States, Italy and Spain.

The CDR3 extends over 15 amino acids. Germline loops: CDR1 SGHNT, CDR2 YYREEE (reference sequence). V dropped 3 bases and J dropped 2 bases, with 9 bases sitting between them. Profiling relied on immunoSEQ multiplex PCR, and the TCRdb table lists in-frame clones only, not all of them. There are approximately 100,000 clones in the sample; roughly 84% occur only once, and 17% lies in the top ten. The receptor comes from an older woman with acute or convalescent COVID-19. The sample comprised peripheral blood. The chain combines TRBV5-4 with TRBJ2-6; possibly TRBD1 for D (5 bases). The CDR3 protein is CASSSLRAGANVLTF. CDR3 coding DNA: TGTGCCAGCAGCTCCCTCAGGGCTGGGGCCAACGTCCTGACTTTC.